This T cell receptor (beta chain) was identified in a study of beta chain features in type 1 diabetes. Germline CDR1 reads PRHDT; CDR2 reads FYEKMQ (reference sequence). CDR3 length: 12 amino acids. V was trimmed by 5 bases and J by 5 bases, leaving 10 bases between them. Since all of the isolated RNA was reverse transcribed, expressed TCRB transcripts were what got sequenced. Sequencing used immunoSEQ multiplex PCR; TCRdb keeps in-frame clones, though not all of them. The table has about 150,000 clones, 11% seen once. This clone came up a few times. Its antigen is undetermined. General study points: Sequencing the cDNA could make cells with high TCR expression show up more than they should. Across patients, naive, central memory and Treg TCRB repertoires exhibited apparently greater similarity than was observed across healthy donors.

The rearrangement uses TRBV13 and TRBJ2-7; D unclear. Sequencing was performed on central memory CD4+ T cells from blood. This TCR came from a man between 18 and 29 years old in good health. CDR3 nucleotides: TGTGCCAGCAGCAACGTCGCCCACGAGCAGTACTTC. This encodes CASSNVAHEQYF.